The 27 T cell receptor beta chains below come from one sample, sequenced in a study of cytomegalovirus exposure and HLA in healthy donors. PCR primers comprised 60 Vbeta and 13 Jbeta primers. Sequenced by immunoSEQ multiplex PCR; TCRdb stores in-frame clones only, minus some. The sample records roughly 100,000 clones, over 65% being singletons. The specimen sequenced was PBMCs. The origin of the receptors is a human donor in good health.

Regarding this clone: The junction differs from germline at one of its ends, possibly a read error. V usage is TRBV4-3 and J usage is TRBJ2-1; maybe TRBD1 (7 bases). This CDR3 region has 15 residues. Germline V CDR1 and CDR2: LGHNA, YSLEER. The CDR3 DNA sequence: TGCGCCGGCAGCCCGGTGACAGGGACTTACAATGAGCAGTTCTTC. Amino acid sequence: CAGSPVTGTYNEQFF.

V usage is TRBV30 and J usage is TRBJ1-1; weak D call: TRBD1 (6 bases). This CDR3 contains 13 residues. Per germline, CDR1 GTSNPN and CDR2 SVGIG (reference sequence). Trimming took off 8 bases at V and 1 base at J, with 14 bases between the two ends. The CDR3 loop reads CALPGGANTEAFF. The CDR3 DNA is TGTGCCCTCCCGGGGGGGGCGAACACTGAAGCTTTCTTT.

This rearrangement joins TRBV5-1 to TRBJ1-2; D unresolved. CDR1 and CDR2 (germline): SGHRS, YFSETQ. V lost 0 bases and J lost 2, with 17 bases in between. The CDR3 has 17 residues. CDR3 sequence (DNA): TGCGCCAGCAGCTTGGAGGGCAGGAGAGGGTTAAACTATGGCTACACCTTC. As protein: CASSLEGRRGLNYGYTF.

V usage is TRBV29-1 and J usage is TRBJ2-2; D unresolved. The V end lost 4 bases, the J end lost 2 bases, and 5 bases lay between the germline ends. Germline V gives CDR1 SQVTM, CDR2 ANQGSEA. The CDR3 has 12 amino acids. CDR3 nucleotides: TGCAGCGTTGCCCAAAACACCGGGGAGCTGTTTTTT. Translated: CSVAQNTGELFF.

J is TRBJ2-7 and V is TRBV25-1; 8 positions agree with TRBD1. The CDR3 sequence is 14 residues long. Germline V gene data show CDR1 as MGHDK and CDR2 as SYGVNS. The junction had 7 bases not matched to a gene; V was cut back by 3 bases and J by 6 bases. The CDR3 DNA sequence: TGTGCCAGCAGTGATTACATCACAGGGGGCGAGCAGTACTTC. Protein: CASSDYITGGEQYF.

V gene TRBV15 combines with J gene TRBJ2-2; the match to TRBD2 covers 14 bases. The J segment lost 8 bases and the V segment lost 6 bases, leaving 8 bases of the junction unmatched. Germline V gene sequence: CDR1 LNHNV, CDR2 YYDKDF (reference sequence). The CDR3 spans 16 residues. In DNA form, the CDR3 reads TGTGCCACCAGTGAGGGACTAGCGGGAGACTTTGGGGAGCTGTTTTTT. This encodes CATSEGLAGDFGELFF.

This sequence joins TRBV11-1 and TRBJ1-1, with a tentative D call TRBD1 (6 bases). Germline V gene data show CDR1 as SGHAT and CDR2 as FQDESV (reference sequence). The CDR3 covers 15 residues. V shed 5 bases and J shed 1 base, with 14 bases lying between them. CDR3 sequence reads: CASSVGLTGNTEAFF. The CDR3 DNA reads TGTGCCAGCAGCGTCGGATTGACAGGGAACACTGAAGCTTTCTTT.

The chain carries TRBV19 and TRBJ2-1; 8 bases map to TRBD2. V trimming: 3 bases; J trimming: 0 bases; junction bases outside the gene matches: 7. In germline, CDR1 is LNHDA, CDR2 SQIVND (reference sequence). The CDR3 contains 17 residues. The CDR3 reads CASSIRELAGSYNEQFF. The CDR3 nucleotides are TGTGCCAGTAGTATTAGAGAGCTAGCGGGCTCCTACAATGAGCAGTTCTTC.

The V and J genes are TRBV30 and TRBJ2-7, with D unresolved. The length of the CDR3 is 13 residues. Trimming took 4 bases from V and 2 from J, leaving 12 bases between them. Germline V gene data show CDR1 as GTSNPN and CDR2 as SVGIG (reference sequence). DNA of the CDR3: TGTGCCTGGAAGAGTGGTCTACCCTACGAGCAGTACTTC. Its protein product is CAWKSGLPYEQYF.

This chain connects TRBV2 to TRBJ2-2; D is perhaps TRBD2 (6 bases). Germline lookup yields CDR1 SNHLY and CDR2 FYNNEI. The V and J ends lost 3 bases and 3 bases respectively, with 17 bases between them. The CDR3 length is 17 residues. The CDR3, as DNA: TGTGCCAGCAGTGATGTGGCAGGGACTCGTGACACCGGGGAGCTGTTTTTT. This encodes CASSDVAGTRDTGELFF.

V and J are TRBV19 and TRBJ1-1, with 8 bases that match TRBD1. This CDR3 contains 14 residues. CDR1 LNHDA and CDR2 SQIVND come from the germline V gene (reference sequence). Trimming took 5 bases from V and 1 from J; bases not matched to a gene: 3. The CDR3 sequence: CASSFGTGNTEAFF. The CDR3 region has the DNA TGTGCCAGTAGTTTCGGGACAGGGAACACTGAAGCTTTCTTT.

The V gene is TRBV30, the J gene TRBJ2-1; 7 bases fit TRBD1. Germline CDR1 and CDR2: GTSNPN and SVGIG (reference sequence). The V gene end was trimmed by 0 bases and the J gene end by 6 bases; junction bases not matched to a gene: 17. The CDR3 has 18 residues. Written as DNA, the CDR3 is TGTGCCTGGAGTGTACGCAGGGGGATTAATGATTACACCAATGAGCAGTTCTTC. This translates into CAWSVRRGINDYTNEQFF.

The rearrangement joins TRBV6-5 to TRBJ2-5, with a tentative D call TRBD2 (5 bases). Per the germline V gene, CDR1 is MNHEY and CDR2 is SVGAGI. The V end lost 6 bases, the J end lost 5 bases, and 19 bases lay between the germline ends. This CDR3 has 15 residues. This chain's CDR3 is CASSFREPRAETQYF. The CDR3 region has the DNA TGTGCCAGCAGCTTTCGGGAACCCCGAGCCGAGACCCAGTACTTC.

The chain employs TRBV19 and TRBJ1-1, with a weak D call TRBD1 (5 bases). Germline CDR1 and CDR2: LNHDA and SQIVND (reference sequence). The ends were cut back, 7 bases at V and 7 bases at J, with 16 bases in the middle. The CDR3 is 13 amino acids. The CDR3 sequence is CASTYSGPDEAFF. The CDR3 DNA is TGTGCCAGTACGTACTCAGGGCCCGATGAAGCTTTCTTT.

The rearrangement links TRBV7-2 to TRBJ1-4; TRBD1 matches at 9 bases. Per germline, CDR1 SGHTA and CDR2 FQGNSA. CDR3 length: 15 amino acids. The junction had 8 bases not matched to a gene; V was cut back by 3 bases and J by 9 bases. CDR3 sequence reads: CASSLIPGQGKKLFF. CDR3 DNA: TGTGCCAGCAGCTTGATTCCCGGACAGGGGAAAAAACTGTTTTTT.

The chain is built from TRBV25-1 and TRBJ2-5, with 12 bases fitting TRBD2. The end of the DNA is better explained by TRBJ2-7, so the J call may be wrong. This CDR3 is built from 15 residues. Germline assignment: CDR1 MGHDK and CDR2 SYGVNS. CDR3 sequence reads: CASSVGLAGRAEQYF. For the CDR3, the DNA is TGTGCCAGCAGTGTCGGACTAGCGGGAAGAGCCGAGCAGTACTTC.

The chain combines TRBV5-5 with TRBJ1-5; D gene uncertain. CDR1 is SGHKS and CDR2 is YYEKEE in the germline V gene (reference sequence). The CDR3 length is 13 residues. Trimming took off 1 base at V and 4 bases at J, with 6 bases between the two ends. This CDR3 reads CASSLPGNQPQHF. The CDR3 nucleotides read TGTGCCAGCAGCTTGCCCGGGAATCAGCCCCAGCATTTT.

J is TRBJ2-3 and V is TRBV5-1; 9 bases are a match to TRBD1. This CDR3 comprises 15 residues. Germline V lookup: CDR1 SGHRS, CDR2 YFSETQ. J was trimmed by 10 bases and V by 5 bases; bases with no gene match: 14. Written as DNA, the CDR3 is TGCGCCAGCAGTCAAGGACAGGGGAACCCTTTACCGCAGTATTTT. As protein: CASSQGQGNPLPQYF.

The chain carries TRBV14 and TRBJ2-3; TRBD2 matches 7 bases. Germline V CDR1 and CDR2: SGHDN, FVKESK. Losses at the gene ends were 1 base for V and 4 bases for J; bases not matched to a gene: 2. This CDR3 spans 14 amino acids. CDR3 sequence: CASSQATSSDTQYF. The CDR3 bases are TGTGCCAGCAGCCAAGCGACTAGCTCAGATACGCAGTATTTT.

This rearrangement joins TRBV18 to TRBJ1-1; no reliable D call. The CDR3 runs 13 residues. Trimming shortened V by 6 bases and J by 1 base, and 9 bases separated the two germline ends. Germline V lookup: CDR1 KGHSH, CDR2 LQKENI. CDR3 in amino acids: CASSTTENTEAFF. For the CDR3, the DNA is TGTGCCAGCTCCACGACTGAGAACACTGAAGCTTTCTTT.

This chain uses TRBV4-2 with TRBJ2-7; TRBD2 aligns across 7 bases. The V segment lost 1 base and the J segment 3 bases; nucleotides outside the gene matches: 21. Germline V gives CDR1 LGHNA, CDR2 YNFKEQ. This CDR3 region has 20 residues. The CDR3 coding sequence is TGTGCCAGCAGCCAAGTCGAATCCAGTACTCGAATAGCGGGCCTCTACGAGCAGTACTTC. Its protein is CASSQVESSTRIAGLYEQYF.

The V call is TRBV9, the J call TRBJ2-5; maybe TRBD2 (6 bases). The CDR3 contains 17 residues. Germline CDR1 reads SGDLS; CDR2 reads YYNGEE. Trimming cost V 0 bases and J 4 bases, with 19 bases left between them. The CDR3 sequence: CASSVEPLARQGETQYF. CDR3 in DNA: TGTGCCAGCAGCGTAGAGCCACTAGCCAGGCAAGGAGAGACCCAGTACTTC.

The rearrangement links TRBV6-5 to TRBJ1-2; 10 bases agree with TRBD1. This CDR3 is built from 14 residues. Germline V gives CDR1 MNHEY, CDR2 SVGAGI. J was trimmed by 3 bases and V by 7 bases; bases with no gene match: 5. DNA of the CDR3: TGTGCCAGCAAATTCGGGACAGGGGACTATGGCTACACCTTC. Protein: CASKFGTGDYGYTF.

The chain links TRBV9 to TRBJ1-4; 10 bases map to TRBD1. The CDR3 contains 16 residues. CDR1 and CDR2 (germline): SGDLS, YYNGEE. The junction had 6 bases not matched to a gene; V was cut back by 1 base and J by 6 bases. CDR3 protein: CASSVLPGTGDEKLFF. Here the CDR3 DNA reads TGTGCCAGCAGCGTACTACCCGGGACAGGGGATGAAAAACTGTTTTTT. Filled out from reference TRBV9 and TRBJ1-4, the complete variable domain reads DSGVTQTPKHLITATGQRVTLRCSPRSGDLSVYWYQQSLDQGLQFLIQYYNGEERAKGNILERFSAQQFPDLHSELNLSSLELGDSALYFCASSVLPGTGDEKLFFGSGTQLSVL.

This chain joins TRBV7-2 and TRBJ2-7, with TRBD2 matching 7 bases. The germline V gene encodes CDR1 SGHTA and CDR2 FQGNSA. This CDR3 comprises 15 residues. V lost 1 base and J lost 4; bases outside the gene matches: 7. CDR3 protein: CASSLEGGALYEQYF. The CDR3 nucleotides are TGTGCCAGCAGCTTAGAGGGAGGGGCTCTGTACGAGCAGTACTTC.

The chain recombines TRBV19 with TRBJ1-5, with D possibly TRBD1 on 6 matching bases. This CDR3 comprises 15 residues. Trimming left V 5 bases short and J 1 base short, with 12 bases between. CDR1 LNHDA and CDR2 SQIVND come from the germline V gene (reference sequence). CDR3 amino acids: CASSEGGGSNQPQHF. DNA of the CDR3: TGTGCCAGTAGTGAGGGAGGGGGAAGCAATCAGCCCCAGCATTTT.

The chain has TRBV29-1 and TRBJ1-2; perhaps TRBD1 as D (5 bases). V was trimmed by 4 bases and J by 6 bases, leaving 15 bases between them. The CDR3 is 13 residues long. CDR1 and CDR2 (germline): SQVTM, ANQGSEA. CDR3 region: CSVVGALRNGYTF. CDR3 bases: TGCAGCGTTGTTGGGGCCCTGAGGAATGGCTACACCTTC.